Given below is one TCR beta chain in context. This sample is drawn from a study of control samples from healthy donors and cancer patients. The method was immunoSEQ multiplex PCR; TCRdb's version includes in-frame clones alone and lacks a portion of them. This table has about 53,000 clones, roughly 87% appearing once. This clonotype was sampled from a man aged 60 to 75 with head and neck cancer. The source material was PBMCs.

The CDR3 is CASSVMEQETQYF. CDR3 in DNA: TGTGCCAGCAGTGTGATGGAACAAGAGACCCAGTACTTC. V is TRBV2 and J is TRBJ2-5, with no clear D. The V end was cut by 4 bases, the J end by 2 bases, with 8 bases between. This CDR3 comprises 13 residues. CDR1 and CDR2 from the germline V gene are SNHLY and FYNNEI.